This T cell receptor (beta chain) stems from a study of technical replicates of blood from a few donors. Germline CDR1 and CDR2: LNHNV and YYDKDF (reference sequence). The CDR3 has 16 residues. The ends lost 1 base at V and 3 bases at J; junction bases unmatched: 1. Repertoires were generated with immunoSEQ multiplex PCR, while TCRdb's copy carries only in-frame clones and drops some. The table records about 64,000 clones, 80% to 90% of them present only once. The material sequenced was PBMCs. V is TRBV15 and J is TRBJ2-2, with 11 bases identical to TRBD2. The source is a human donor in good health. Some clones in this sample may be carry-over from other donors' samples. CDR3 region: CATSRGSGRDTGELFF. DNA for the CDR3: TGTGCCACCAGCAGAGGTAGCGGGAGGGACACCGGGGAGCTGTTTTTT.